The rows below give T cell receptor beta chains drawn from one sample of a study of blood T cell repertoires in COVID-19. The assay was immunoSEQ multiplex PCR, and TCRdb's table has in-frame clones only and misses some. The repertoire holds 68,000 or so clones, with more than 70% as singletons. Sequencing used peripheral blood. The origin of the receptors is a man between 50 and 59 years old with acute or convalescent COVID-19. Both conserved end residues are trimmed from each CDR3.

>TRBJ1-1|TRBV4-1
ASSQVEQVRGTEAF
>TRBJ1-4|TRBV28
ASSLDKRRSEKLF
>TRBJ2-7|TRBV6-5
ASSSGLTFYEQY
>TRBJ1-1|TRBV10-3
AISPGQGARRAF
>TRBJ2-7|TRBV18
ASSPENYYEQY
>TRBJ1-1|TRBV19
ASSPTVESTEAF
>TRBJ2-2|TRBV11-2
ASSWTGNTGELF
>TRBJ2-7|TRBV5-1
ASSLAASGTYEQY
>TRBJ2-1|TRBV5-4
ASSLVGGGAQGEQF
>TRBJ1-1|TRBV20-1
SGYTGMEAF
>TRBJ2-3|TRBV27
ASSITLTSGTDTQY